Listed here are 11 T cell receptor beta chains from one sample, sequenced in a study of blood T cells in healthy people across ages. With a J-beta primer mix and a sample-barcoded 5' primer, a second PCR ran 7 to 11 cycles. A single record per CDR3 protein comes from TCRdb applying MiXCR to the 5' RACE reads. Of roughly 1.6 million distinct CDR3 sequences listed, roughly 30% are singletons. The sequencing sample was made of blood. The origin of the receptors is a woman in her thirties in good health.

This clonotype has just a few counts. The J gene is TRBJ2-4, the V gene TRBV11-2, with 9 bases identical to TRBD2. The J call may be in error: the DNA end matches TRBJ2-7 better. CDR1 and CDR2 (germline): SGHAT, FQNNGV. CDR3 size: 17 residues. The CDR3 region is CASSLFGGRASFCEQYF. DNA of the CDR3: TGTGCCAGCAGCTTATTTGGCGGGAGGGCCTCGTTTTGCGAGCAGTACTTC.

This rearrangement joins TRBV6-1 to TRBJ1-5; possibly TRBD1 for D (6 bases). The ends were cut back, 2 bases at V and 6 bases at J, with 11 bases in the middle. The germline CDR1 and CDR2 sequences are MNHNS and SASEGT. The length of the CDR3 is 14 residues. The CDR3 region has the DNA TGTGCCAGCAGTGAACAGGGGAAGGGTCAGCCCCAGCATTTT. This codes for CASSEQGKGQPQHF.

The DNA of the CDR3 is TGTGCCAGCAGACCGGACAGGGCAGGGCGCGAGACCCAGTACTTC. Its protein product is CASRPDRAGRETQYF. The V gene is TRBV3-1, the J gene TRBJ2-5, with TRBD1 identical over 8 bases. V dropped 6 bases and J dropped 5; count of bases not matched to a gene: 11. Germline-derived CDR1 and CDR2 are LGHDT and YNNKEL (reference sequence). The CDR3 has 15 amino acids.

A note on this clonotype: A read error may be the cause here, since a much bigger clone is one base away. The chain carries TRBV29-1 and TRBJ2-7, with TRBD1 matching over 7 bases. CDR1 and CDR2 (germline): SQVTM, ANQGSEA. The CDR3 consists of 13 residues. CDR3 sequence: CSGEGGEFYEQYF. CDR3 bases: TGCAGCGGTGAAGGGGGCGAGTTCTACGAGCAGTACTTC.

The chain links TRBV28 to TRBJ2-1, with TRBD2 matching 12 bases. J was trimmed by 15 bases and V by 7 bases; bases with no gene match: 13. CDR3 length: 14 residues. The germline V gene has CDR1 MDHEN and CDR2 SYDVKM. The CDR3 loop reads CASTGLAGGSRWFF. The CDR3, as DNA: TGTGCCAGCACGGGACTAGCGGGTGGATCCCGTTGGTTCTTC.

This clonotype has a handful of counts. The CDR3, as DNA: TGTGCCAGCAGCATCTCTACAGCGCTAGCCAAAAACATTCAGTACTTC. Amino acid sequence: CASSISTALAKNIQYF. This chain joins TRBV2 and TRBJ2-4; D is ambiguous. Germline CDR1 and CDR2: SNHLY and FYNNEI. This CDR3 has 16 amino acids. Deletions cut 6 bases from V and 0 bases from J, with 15 bases between.

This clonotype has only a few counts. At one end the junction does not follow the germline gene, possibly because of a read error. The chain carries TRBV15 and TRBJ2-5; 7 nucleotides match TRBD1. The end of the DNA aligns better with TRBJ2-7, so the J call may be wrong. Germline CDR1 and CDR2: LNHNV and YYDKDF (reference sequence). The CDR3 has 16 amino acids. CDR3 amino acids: CATSRGGRGTSNEQYF. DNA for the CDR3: TGTGCCACCAGCAGAGGGGGCAGGGGGACCTCCAACGAGCAGTACTTC.

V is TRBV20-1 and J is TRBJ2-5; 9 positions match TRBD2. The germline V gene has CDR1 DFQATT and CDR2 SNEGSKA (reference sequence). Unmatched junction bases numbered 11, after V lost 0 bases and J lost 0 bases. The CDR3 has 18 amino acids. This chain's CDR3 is CSARDPSGRIYYQETQYF. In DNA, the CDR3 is TGCAGTGCTAGAGATCCCAGCGGGAGGATTTATTACCAAGAGACCCAGTACTTC.

The CDR3 reads CASRQLTPGELFF. CDR3 DNA sequence: TGTGCCAGCCGGCAGTTAACACCCGGGGAGCTGTTTTTT. This rearrangement joins TRBV6-6 to TRBJ2-2; D not certain. The CDR3 has 13 residues. The ends were cut back, 8 bases at V and 6 bases at J, with 13 bases in the middle. Germline lookup yields CDR1 MNHNY and CDR2 SVGAGI (reference sequence).

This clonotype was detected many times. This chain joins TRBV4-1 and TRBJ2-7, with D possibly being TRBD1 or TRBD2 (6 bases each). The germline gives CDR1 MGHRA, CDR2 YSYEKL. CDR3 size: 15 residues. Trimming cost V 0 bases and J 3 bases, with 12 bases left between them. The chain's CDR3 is CASSQENGGGYEQYF. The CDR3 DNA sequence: TGCGCCAGCAGCCAAGAAAACGGGGGCGGCTACGAGCAGTACTTC.

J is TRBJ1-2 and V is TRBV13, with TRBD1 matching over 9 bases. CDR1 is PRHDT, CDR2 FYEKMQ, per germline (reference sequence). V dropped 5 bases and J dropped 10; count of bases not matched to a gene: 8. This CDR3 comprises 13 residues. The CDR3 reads CASSIQTGGTYTF. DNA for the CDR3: TGTGCCAGCAGCATCCAGACAGGGGGAACCTACACCTTC.